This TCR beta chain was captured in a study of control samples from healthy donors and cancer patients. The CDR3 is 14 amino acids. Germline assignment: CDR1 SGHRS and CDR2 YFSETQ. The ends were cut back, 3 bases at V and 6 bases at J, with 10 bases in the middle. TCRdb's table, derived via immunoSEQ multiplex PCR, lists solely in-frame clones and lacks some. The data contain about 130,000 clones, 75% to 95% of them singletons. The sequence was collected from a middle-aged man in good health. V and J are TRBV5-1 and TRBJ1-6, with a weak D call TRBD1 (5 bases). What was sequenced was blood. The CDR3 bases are TGCGCCAGCAGCTCCCGGGACGGTAATTCACCCCTCCACTTT. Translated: CASSSRDGNSPLHF.